This T cell receptor beta chain was identified in a study of cytomegalovirus exposure and HLA in healthy donors. TCRdb's table, derived via immunoSEQ multiplex PCR, lists solely in-frame clones and lacks some. The top ten clones hold around 2.8% of a sample with some 200,000 clones, about 86% of them seen once. Germline CDR1 SGHVS, CDR2 FNYEAQ. The CDR3 consists of 15 residues. Trimming took 5 bases from V and 5 from J; bases not matched to a gene: 7. Findings and caveats of the study: The study designated 150 to 200 TCR beta chains cytomegalovirus-associated. Rarity held for most TCR sequences, but there were some public TCRs that occurred in many donors.

As regards this clone: Its antigen is still unknown.

This sequence joins TRBV7-6 and TRBJ2-5; 11 nucleotides match TRBD1. Specimen: PBMCs. This TCR derives from a woman under 30 in good health and CMV-seropositive. This CDR3 is CASSPGQGAGETQYF. CDR3 nucleotide sequence: TGTGCCAGCAGCCCCGGACAGGGGGCGGGGGAGACCCAGTACTTC.